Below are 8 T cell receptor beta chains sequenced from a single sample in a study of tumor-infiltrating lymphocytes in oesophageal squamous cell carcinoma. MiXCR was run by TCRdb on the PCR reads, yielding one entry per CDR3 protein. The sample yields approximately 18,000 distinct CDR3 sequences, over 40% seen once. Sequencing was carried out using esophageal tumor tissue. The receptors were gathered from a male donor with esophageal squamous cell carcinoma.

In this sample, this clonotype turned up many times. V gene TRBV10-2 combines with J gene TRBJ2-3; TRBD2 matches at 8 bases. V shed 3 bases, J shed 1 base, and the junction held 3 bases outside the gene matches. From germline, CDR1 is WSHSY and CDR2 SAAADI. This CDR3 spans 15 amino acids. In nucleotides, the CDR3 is TGCGCCAGCAGTGATAAGCGGGAGCGCACAGATACGCAGTATTTT. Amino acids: CASSDKRERTDTQYF.

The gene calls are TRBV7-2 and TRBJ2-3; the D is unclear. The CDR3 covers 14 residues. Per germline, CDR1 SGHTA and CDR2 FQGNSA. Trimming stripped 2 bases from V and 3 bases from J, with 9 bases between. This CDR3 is CASSLLSATDTQYF. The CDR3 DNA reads TGTGCCAGCAGCTTATTGTCCGCAACAGATACGCAGTATTTT.

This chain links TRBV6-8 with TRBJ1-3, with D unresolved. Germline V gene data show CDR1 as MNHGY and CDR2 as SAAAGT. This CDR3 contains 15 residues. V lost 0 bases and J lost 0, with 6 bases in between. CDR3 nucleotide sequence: TGTGCCAGCAGTTACTCTCGGATCTCTGGAAACACCATATATTTT. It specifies CASSYSRISGNTIYF.

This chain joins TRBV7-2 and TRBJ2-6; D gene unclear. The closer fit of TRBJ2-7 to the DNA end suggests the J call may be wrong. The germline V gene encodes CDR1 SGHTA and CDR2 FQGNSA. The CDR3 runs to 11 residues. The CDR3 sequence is CASSLHNEQYF. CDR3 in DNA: TGTGCCAGCAGCTTACACAATGAGCAGTACTTC.

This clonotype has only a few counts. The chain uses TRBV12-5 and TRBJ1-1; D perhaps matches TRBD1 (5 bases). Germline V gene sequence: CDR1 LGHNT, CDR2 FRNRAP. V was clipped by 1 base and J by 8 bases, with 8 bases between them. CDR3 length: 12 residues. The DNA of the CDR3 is TGTGCTAGTGGTTTGGGGGGCGGCGAAGCTTTCTTT. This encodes CASGLGGGEAFF.

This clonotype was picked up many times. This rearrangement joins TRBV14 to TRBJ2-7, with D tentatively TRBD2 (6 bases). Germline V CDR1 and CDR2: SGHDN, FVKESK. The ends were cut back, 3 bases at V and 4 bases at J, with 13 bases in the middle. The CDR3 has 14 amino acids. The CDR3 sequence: CASSQLAGRYEQYF. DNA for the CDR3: TGTGCCAGCAGCCAGTTGGCGGGGAGGTACGAGCAGTACTTC.

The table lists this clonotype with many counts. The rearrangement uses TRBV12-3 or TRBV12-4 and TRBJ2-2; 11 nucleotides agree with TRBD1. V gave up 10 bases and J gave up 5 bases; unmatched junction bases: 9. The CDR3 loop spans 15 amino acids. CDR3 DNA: TGTGCCAACGCCCGGACAGGGGGCGGTACCGGGGAGCTGTTTTTT. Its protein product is CANARTGGGTGELFF.

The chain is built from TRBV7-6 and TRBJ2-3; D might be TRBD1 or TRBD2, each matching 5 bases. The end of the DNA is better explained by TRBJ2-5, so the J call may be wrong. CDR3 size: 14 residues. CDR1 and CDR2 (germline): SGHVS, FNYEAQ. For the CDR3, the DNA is TGTGCCAGCAGCTTGTCCGGGACGTTAGAGACCCAGTACTTC. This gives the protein CASSLSGTLETQYF.